One and the same sample provided the 21 T cell receptor beta chains below, sequenced in a study of CD8 T cells in Susac syndrome. An input of roughly 0.5 to 1 ug of RNA was subjected to reverse transcription using random hexamers. Each CDR3 protein gets one entry after TCRdb re-called the immunoSEQ multiplex PCR reads with MiXCR. This sample yields some 180,000 distinct CDR3 sequences, of which around 94% are seen a single time; around 0.1% belongs to the top ten. Specimen: CD4+ T cells from PBMCs. These receptor sequences come from a human donor with Susac syndrome.

The rearrangement uses TRBV7-2 and TRBJ2-1; D may be TRBD2 (5 bases). This CDR3 spans 12 amino acids. CDR1 and CDR2 from the germline V gene are SGHTA and FQGNSA. Between the trimmed V and J ends, which lost 5 bases and 7 bases, there was a span of 9 bases. The CDR3 is CASSTPGNEQFF. The CDR3 DNA reads TGTGCCAGCAGCACCCCGGGGAATGAGCAGTTCTTC.

This rearrangement joins TRBV18 to TRBJ2-7, with 12 bases that match TRBD1. CDR1 is KGHSH, CDR2 LQKENI, per germline. This CDR3 has 15 amino acids. J gave up 5 bases and V 4 bases, and 6 bases lay outside the gene matches. The CDR3 DNA follows: TGTGCCAGCTCACTAGGGACAGGGGGCAAGAACGAGCAGTACTTC. Protein: CASSLGTGGKNEQYF.

The V call is TRBV20-1, the J call TRBJ2-7; possible D gene TRBD1, 5 bases. The CDR3 is 13 residues long. V lost 6 bases to trimming and J lost 2 bases, with 14 bases between them. Looked up from germline, CDR1 is DFQATT and CDR2 is SNEGSKA (reference sequence). CDR3 sequence reads: CSAPDIRTYEQYF. The CDR3 bases are TGCAGTGCCCCGGACATCCGAACCTACGAGCAGTACTTC.

The rearrangement links TRBV27 to TRBJ2-1; D is unclear. Germline V lookup: CDR1 MNHEY, CDR2 SMNVEV (reference sequence). This CDR3 is built from 15 residues. Trimming removed 5 bases at V and 2 bases at J, with 13 bases between. DNA for the CDR3: TGTGCCAGCAGTGAAACCTTATCCGCCTACAATGAGCAGTTCTTC. Protein: CASSETLSAYNEQFF.

The genes are TRBV6-6 and TRBJ1-1; 9 bases fit TRBD1. The V gene end was trimmed by 7 bases and the J gene end by 3 bases; junction bases not matched to a gene: 12. The CDR3 is made up of 16 amino acids. Germline values: CDR1 MNHNY, CDR2 SVGAGI (reference sequence). CDR3 DNA sequence: TGTGCCAGCAAAGGACAGGGGCTTTCTAGGTACACTGAAGCTTTCTTT. Protein product: CASKGQGLSRYTEAFF.

The chain combines TRBV3-1 with TRBJ1-5; D unclear. Germline CDR1 reads LGHDT; CDR2 reads YNNKEL (reference sequence). Trimming cost V 1 base and J 2 bases, with 12 bases left between them. The CDR3 is 16 amino acids. The DNA of the CDR3 is TGTGCCAGCAGCCAAGGATCGAGTCTCGGCAATCAGCCCCAGCATTTT. It codes for CASSQGSSLGNQPQHF. Looking up the rest from reference TRBV3-1 and TRBJ1-5 gives the full variable domain: DTAVSQTPKYLVTQMGNDKSIKCEQNLGHDTMYWYKQDSKKFLKIMFSYNNKELIINETVPNRFSPKSPDKAHLNLHINSLELGDSAVYFCASSQGSSLGNQPQHFGDGTRLSIL.

The gene calls are TRBV24-1 and TRBJ2-3; D not certain. Germline V gene data show CDR1 as KGHDR and CDR2 as SFDVKD. CDR3 size: 12 residues. The V and J ends lost 0 bases and 6 bases respectively, with 3 bases between them. The CDR3 DNA reads TGTGCCACCAGTGATTTGTTCGATACGCAGTATTTT. It yields the protein CATSDLFDTQYF.

This sequence joins TRBV5-4 and TRBJ2-5, with D possibly being TRBD2 (6 bases). The V end was cut by 4 bases, the J end by 8 bases, with 18 bases between. The CDR3 sequence is 14 residues long. Germline CDR1 is SGHNT and CDR2 is YYREEE (reference sequence). DNA of the CDR3: TGTGCCAGCAGCCCCCCCGGGGAGGACGCCACCCAGTACTTC. Encoded protein: CASSPPGEDATQYF.

In its sample, this clonotype was seen a few times. This sequence joins TRBV29-1 and TRBJ2-5; TRBD2 matches at 8 bases. The CDR3 is made up of 15 amino acids. The germline gives CDR1 SQVTM, CDR2 ANQGSEA. The trim removed 5 bases at V and 2 bases at J, leaving 10 bases unmatched. The CDR3 DNA reads as TGCAGCGTTCGTATTGGCGGGGGGCCTCAAGAGACCCAGTACTTC. This translates into CSVRIGGGPQETQYF.

The rearrangement uses TRBV6-2 or TRBV6-3 and TRBJ1-2; 7 bases fit TRBD1. V was pared by 2 bases and J by 3 bases, with 6 bases of the junction left unmatched. The V gene's germline CDR1 is MNHEY and CDR2 SVGEGT. The CDR3 has 15 amino acids. The CDR3 DNA is TGTGCCAGCAGTTACCCCAGGGGGATCGACTATGGCTACACCTTC. Translated, it gives CASSYPRGIDYGYTF.

This chain joins TRBV4-1 and TRBJ2-1; TRBD2 agrees at 15 bases. CDR1 and CDR2 (germline): MGHRA, YSYEKL. The CDR3 has 20 amino acids. The V gene end was trimmed by 3 bases and the J gene end by 0 bases; junction bases not matched to a gene: 9. For the CDR3, the DNA is TGCGCCAGCAGCCATCTTGGACTAGCGGGAGGGCCCGGCTCCTACAATGAGCAGTTCTTC. Protein: CASSHLGLAGGPGSYNEQFF.

This chain joins TRBV20-1 and TRBJ1-2, with 8 bases identical to TRBD1. The CDR3 has 12 residues. V was clipped by 5 bases and J by 8 bases; unmatched bases: 7. CDR1 and CDR2 from the germline V gene are DFQATT and SNEGSKA (reference sequence). The CDR3 loop reads CSASQTGEGYTF. As DNA, the CDR3 is TGCAGTGCTTCACAGACAGGGGAAGGCTACACCTTC.

The rearrangement links TRBV7-9 to TRBJ2-1; the D gene is possibly TRBD1 (5 bases). Germline loops: CDR1 SEHNR, CDR2 FQNEAQ (reference sequence). The CDR3 runs 16 residues. The V end was cut by 0 bases, the J end by 0 bases, with 9 bases between. The CDR3: CASSLAYRSSYNEQFF. CDR3 bases: TGTGCCAGCAGCTTAGCGTACAGGAGCTCCTACAATGAGCAGTTCTTC.

This clonotype was observed once. The J gene is TRBJ1-1, the V gene TRBV18; no definite D call. CDR3 length equals 16 residues. Trimming removed 6 bases from V and 5 bases from J, with 22 bases in between. CDR1 is KGHSH, CDR2 LQKENI, per germline. The CDR3 region is CASSPSSGSRGTEAFF. In DNA form, the CDR3 reads TGTGCCAGCTCGCCCAGCTCCGGGTCCCGAGGGACTGAAGCTTTCTTT.

This clonotype is a singleton in its sample. V and J are TRBV5-1 and TRBJ2-7; D remains ambiguous. Germline lookup yields CDR1 SGHRS and CDR2 YFSETQ. This CDR3 region has 14 residues. V lost 4 bases and J 0 bases, leaving 11 bases between the germline ends. CDR3 loop: CASSHSGFSYEQYF. DNA of the CDR3: TGCGCCAGCAGCCACAGTGGATTCTCCTACGAGCAGTACTTC.

This rearrangement joins TRBV5-8 to TRBJ1-4; possibly TRBD1 for D (6 bases). V lost 3 bases and J 8 bases, leaving 11 bases between the germline ends. The CDR3 has 13 residues. The germline gives CDR1 SGHTS, CDR2 YDEGEE. As DNA, the CDR3 is TGTGCCAGCAGCTCCAACAGGGAAGAAAAACTGTTTTTT. It translates to CASSSNREEKLFF.

The rearrangement links TRBV20-1 to TRBJ1-1, with D possibly matching TRBD1 (5 bases). V gave up 6 bases and J gave up 5 bases, with 19 bases separating them. The CDR3 has 14 residues. Germline values: CDR1 DFQATT, CDR2 SNEGSKA (reference sequence). The CDR3 region has the DNA TGCAGTGCCTCCCGCCCGCAGGGAGGGACTGAAGCTTTCTTT. This gives the protein CSASRPQGGTEAFF.

This chain links TRBV30 with TRBJ2-7, with TRBD2 identical over 8 bases. Trimming removed 2 bases from V and 0 bases from J; junction bases left unmatched: 3. The length of the CDR3 is 14 residues. Germline CDR1 reads GTSNPN; CDR2 reads SVGIG (reference sequence). This CDR3 is CAWSRRGGSYEQYF. Here the CDR3 DNA reads TGTGCCTGGAGTCGTCGGGGGGGCTCCTACGAGCAGTACTTC.

The chain couples TRBV18 to TRBJ2-7, with 14 bases identical to TRBD2. The germline gives CDR1 KGHSH, CDR2 LQKENI. CDR3 length: 17 amino acids. Trimming at V came to 2 bases and at J to 6 bases, leaving 9 bases not matched to a gene. CDR3 protein: CASSPELGLAGASEQYF. The CDR3 nucleotides read TGTGCCAGCTCACCAGAATTGGGACTAGCGGGAGCCAGCGAGCAGTACTTC.

This sequence joins TRBV4-2 and TRBJ2-6; D is unclear. Germline V lookup: CDR1 LGHNA, CDR2 YNFKEQ. CDR3 length: 16 amino acids. V was pared by 0 bases and J by 2 bases, with 8 bases between. The CDR3 loop reads CASSQDLATGANVLTF. CDR3 DNA sequence: TGTGCCAGCAGCCAAGATTTGGCAACTGGGGCCAACGTCCTGACTTTC.

The chain joins TRBV7-3 to TRBJ2-3, with TRBD1 matching 7 bases. CDR3 length: 16 amino acids. Germline CDR1 and CDR2: SGHTA and FQGTGA. Trimming at V came to 5 bases and at J to 1 base, leaving 9 bases not matched to a gene. The DNA of the CDR3 is TGTGCCAGCAGCCCACTACCCACAGGGGGCACAGATACGCAGTATTTT. Its protein product is CASSPLPTGGTDTQYF.